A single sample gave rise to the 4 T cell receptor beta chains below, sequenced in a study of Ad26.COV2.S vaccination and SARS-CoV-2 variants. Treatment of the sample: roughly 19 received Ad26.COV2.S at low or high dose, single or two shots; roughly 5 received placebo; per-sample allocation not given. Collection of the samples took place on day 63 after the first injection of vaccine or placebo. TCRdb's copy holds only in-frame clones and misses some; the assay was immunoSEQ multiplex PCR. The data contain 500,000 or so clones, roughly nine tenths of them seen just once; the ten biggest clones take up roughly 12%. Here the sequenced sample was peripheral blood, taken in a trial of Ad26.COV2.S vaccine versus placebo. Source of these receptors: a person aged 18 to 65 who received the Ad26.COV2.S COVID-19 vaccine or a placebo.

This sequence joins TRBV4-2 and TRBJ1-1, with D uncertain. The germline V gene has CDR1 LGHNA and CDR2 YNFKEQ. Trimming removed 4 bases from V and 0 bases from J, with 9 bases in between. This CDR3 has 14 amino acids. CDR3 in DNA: TGTGCCAGCAGCCCCCCGGGCCTGAACACTGAAGCTTTCTTT. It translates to CASSPPGLNTEAFF.

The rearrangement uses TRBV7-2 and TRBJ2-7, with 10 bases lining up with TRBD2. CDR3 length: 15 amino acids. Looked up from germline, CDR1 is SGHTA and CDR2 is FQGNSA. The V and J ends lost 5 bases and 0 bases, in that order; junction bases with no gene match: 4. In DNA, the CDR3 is TGTGCCAGCAGCGTGACTAGCGGGCTCTCCTACGAGCAGTACTTC. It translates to CASSVTSGLSYEQYF.

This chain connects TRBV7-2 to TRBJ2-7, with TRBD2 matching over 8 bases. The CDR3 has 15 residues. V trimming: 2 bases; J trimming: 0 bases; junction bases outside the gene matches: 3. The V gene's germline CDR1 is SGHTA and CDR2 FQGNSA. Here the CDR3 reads CASSLRGGPSYEQYF. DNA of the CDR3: TGTGCCAGCAGCTTACGGGGGGGCCCCTCCTACGAGCAGTACTTC.

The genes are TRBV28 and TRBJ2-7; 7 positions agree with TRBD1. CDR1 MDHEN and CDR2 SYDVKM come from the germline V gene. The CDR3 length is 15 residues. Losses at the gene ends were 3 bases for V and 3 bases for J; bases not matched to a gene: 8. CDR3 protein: CASSFPPGQNYEQYF. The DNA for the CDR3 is TGTGCCAGCAGTTTCCCTCCGGGACAGAACTACGAGCAGTACTTC.